A single sample is the source of the 12 T cell receptor beta chains below, sequenced in a study of control samples from healthy donors and cancer patients. Profiling relied on immunoSEQ multiplex PCR, and the TCRdb table lists in-frame clones only, not all of them. The sample shows approximately 110,000 clones, 90% of them seen only once. Sequenced: blood. The origin of the receptors is a human donor in good health. The donor label of this sample is uncertain.

Remarks on this clone: The same CDR3 is also encoded by other DNA sequences in this sample. This sequence joins TRBV12-3 or TRBV12-4 and TRBJ1-1; 7 bases agree with TRBD1. With V trimmed by 6 bases and J by 3 bases, 4 bases remained unmatched. The CDR3 loop spans 13 amino acids. Here the CDR3 reads CASSLDRHTEAFF. In DNA form, the CDR3 reads TGTGCCAGCAGCTTGGACAGGCACACTGAAGCTTTCTTT.

This chain connects TRBV5-4 to TRBJ2-3; D not certain. Deletions cut 1 base from V and 2 bases from J, with 2 bases between. Germline values: CDR1 SGHNT, CDR2 YYREEE (reference sequence). The CDR3 consists of 12 residues. The CDR3 is CASSLSTDTQYF. The CDR3 nucleotides read TGTGCCAGCAGCTTGTCCACAGATACGCAGTATTTT.

The table lists this clone with a few counts. J is TRBJ1-1 and V is TRBV19, with D possibly matching TRBD1 (6 bases). The CDR3 is 12 residues long. Germline lookup yields CDR1 LNHDA and CDR2 SQIVND (reference sequence). V lost 7 bases and J 5 bases, leaving 11 bases between the germline ends. The CDR3 nucleotides are TGTGCCAGTAACGGGGGCCGGACTGAAGCTTTCTTT. Its protein product is CASNGGRTEAFF.

Here the CDR3 reads CASTGGAGYAYEQYF. CDR3 nucleotides: TGTGCCAGCACAGGGGGTGCGGGATATGCCTACGAGCAGTACTTC. The chain couples TRBV2 to TRBJ2-7; D may be TRBD1 (7 bases). Germline assignment: CDR1 SNHLY and CDR2 FYNNEI. V was clipped by 7 bases and J by 2 bases, with 18 bases between them. The length of the CDR3 is 15 residues. The full variable domain, completed using reference TRBV2 and TRBJ2-7, is EPEVTQTPSHQVTQMGQEVILRCVPISNHLYFYWYRQILGQKVEFLVSFYNNEISEKSEIFDDQFSVERPDGSNFTLKIRSTKLEDSAMYFCASTGGAGYAYEQYFGPGTRLTVT.

The rearrangement links TRBV11-3 to TRBJ2-3; D remains unclear. From germline, CDR1 is SGHNT and CDR2 YENEEA. Trimming took 2 bases from V and 2 from J, leaving 8 bases between them. This CDR3 region has 14 residues. The CDR3 region is CASSLHGTTDTQYF. CDR3 sequence (DNA): TGTGCCAGCAGCTTACACGGTACCACAGATACGCAGTATTTT. The full variable domain, its missing parts supplied by reference TRBV11-3 and TRBJ2-3, is EAGVVQSPRYKIIEKKQPVAFWCNPISGHNTLYWYLQNLGQGPELLIRYENEEAVDDSQLPKDRFSAERLKGVDSTLKIQPAELGDSAVYLCASSLHGTTDTQYFGPGTRLTVL.

The chain links TRBV27 to TRBJ1-2, with 8 bases aligning to TRBD1. The CDR3 has 15 residues. Losses at the gene ends were 3 bases for V and 8 bases for J; bases not matched to a gene: 11. CDR1 MNHEY and CDR2 SMNVEV come from the germline V gene (reference sequence). Here the CDR3 DNA reads TGTGCCAGCAGTTTTAGTAAGACAGGGGCGTCGGGCTACACCTTC. Translation: CASSFSKTGASGYTF.

The chain is built from TRBV10-3 and TRBJ1-3, with 7 bases identical to TRBD1. Germline values: CDR1 ENHRY, CDR2 SYGVKD. Trimming removed 4 bases from V and 0 bases from J; junction bases left unmatched: 3. The CDR3 loop spans 15 amino acids. The CDR3, as DNA: TGTGCCATCAGTGGACAGGGTACCTCTGGAAACACCATATATTTT. Its protein product is CAISGQGTSGNTIYF.

This sequence joins TRBV12-3 or TRBV12-4 and TRBJ2-1; 9 positions agree with TRBD1. CDR3 size: 13 residues. Trimming at V came to 6 bases and at J to 8 bases, leaving 5 bases not matched to a gene. CDR3 sequence (DNA): TGTGCCAGCAGCCGTGACAGGGGGGATGAGCAGTTCTTC. It yields the protein CASSRDRGDEQFF.

The J gene is TRBJ1-1, the V gene TRBV10-3, with D unresolved. Germline V lookup: CDR1 ENHRY, CDR2 SYGVKD. V was cut by 3 bases and J by 10 bases, with 15 bases left in between. The CDR3 consists of 13 residues. The CDR3 coding sequence is TGTGCCATCAGTGAAGTCATAGCGGACTCAGCTTTCTTT. It specifies CAISEVIADSAFF.

The gene calls are TRBV19 and TRBJ1-1, with D perhaps TRBD1 (6 bases). Between the trimmed V and J ends, which lost 1 base and 1 base, there was a span of 10 bases. CDR3 length: 15 amino acids. CDR1 LNHDA and CDR2 SQIVND come from the germline V gene (reference sequence). CDR3: CASSIVSQGNTEAFF. The DNA of the CDR3 is TGTGCCAGTAGTATAGTGTCACAGGGGAACACTGAAGCTTTCTTT.

The rearrangement links TRBV5-1 to TRBJ1-2, with D unresolved. CDR1 is SGHRS, CDR2 YFSETQ, per germline. The CDR3 is made up of 14 amino acids. The V end was cut by 4 bases, the J end by 3 bases, with 13 bases between. The CDR3: CASSLTAVDYGYTF. CDR3 DNA: TGCGCCAGCAGCCTAACCGCCGTGGACTATGGCTACACCTTC.

This clone was observed a few times. A junction end diverges from the germline sequence, so it may reflect a read error. The V gene is TRBV7-8, the J gene TRBJ2-3, with a weak D call TRBD2 (5 bases). The length of the CDR3 is 12 residues. Germline V gene data show CDR1 as SGHVS and CDR2 as FQNEAQ. The CDR3 is CASSLATDTQYF. The CDR3 nucleotides are TGTGCCAGCAGCCTAGCCACAGATACGCAGTATTTT.